This T cell receptor beta chain emerged from a study of PD-1 blockade in classical Hodgkin lymphoma. All trial patients relapsed after autologous stem cell transplantation. This CDR3 is built from 15 residues. The germline V gene has CDR1 MNHEY and CDR2 SVGAGI. V gave up 8 bases and J gave up 6 bases, with 17 bases separating them. Clones were sequenced by immunoSEQ multiplex PCR, and TCRdb holds only the in-frame ones, with some missing. The table has 45,000 to 55,000 clones, around 73% seen once; the top ten hold about 15%. This specimen consisted of peripheral blood mononuclear cells (PBMCs), obtained before the second cycle of nivolumab. The TCR originated in a human donor with classical Hodgkin lymphoma. The V and J genes are TRBV6-5 and TRBJ1-6, with D perhaps matching TRBD1 (6 bases). The CDR3 sequence: CASLPRTVTNSPLHF. Here the CDR3 DNA reads TGTGCCAGCCTTCCCAGGACAGTGACTAATTCACCCCTCCACTTT.